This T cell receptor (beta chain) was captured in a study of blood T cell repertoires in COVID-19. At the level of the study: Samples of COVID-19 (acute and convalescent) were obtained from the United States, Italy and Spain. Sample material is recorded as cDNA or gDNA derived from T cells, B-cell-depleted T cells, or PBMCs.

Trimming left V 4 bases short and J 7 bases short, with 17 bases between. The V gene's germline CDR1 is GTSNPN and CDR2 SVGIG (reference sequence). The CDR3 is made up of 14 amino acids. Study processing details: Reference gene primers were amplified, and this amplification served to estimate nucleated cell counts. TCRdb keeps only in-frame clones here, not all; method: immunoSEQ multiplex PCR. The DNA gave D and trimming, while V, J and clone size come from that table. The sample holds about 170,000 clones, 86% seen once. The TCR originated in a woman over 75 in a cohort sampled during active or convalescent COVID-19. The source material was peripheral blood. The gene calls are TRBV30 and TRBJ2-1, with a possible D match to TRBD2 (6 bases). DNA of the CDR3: TGTGCCTGGACTAGGTCTAGCGTGCGGAATGAGCAGTTCTTC. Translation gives CAWTRSSVRNEQFF.